One sample yielded the 21 T cell receptor beta chains listed below, sequenced in a study of cytomegalovirus exposure and HLA in healthy donors. Primers: 60 Vbeta forward and 13 Jbeta reverse. Measured with immunoSEQ multiplex PCR; TCRdb has only the in-frame clones, and not every one. The table lists under 250,000 clones, about 80% of them singletons. Input material: PBMCs. These receptors all come from a woman aged 50 to 60 in good health and CMV-seropositive.

The V gene is TRBV29-1, the J gene TRBJ1-1, with D perhaps TRBD1 (5 bases). This CDR3 is built from 12 residues. Looked up from germline, CDR1 is SQVTM and CDR2 is ANQGSEA. V was trimmed by 6 bases and J by 5 bases, leaving 13 bases between them. CDR3 in amino acids: CSVGRVGTEAFF. The CDR3 region has the DNA TGCAGCGTAGGCAGGGTCGGGACTGAAGCTTTCTTT.

The CDR3 bases are TGTGCCAGCAGCTTTGGAGCAACTAATGAAAAACTGTTTTTT. Its protein is CASSFGATNEKLFF. The chain combines TRBV7-9 with TRBJ1-4; no clear D gene. The germline V gene encodes CDR1 SEHNR and CDR2 FQNEAQ (reference sequence). Trimming left V 3 bases short and J 0 bases short, with 5 bases between. The CDR3 totals 14 residues.

V gene TRBV5-1 combines with J gene TRBJ1-1; D is undetermined. The CDR3 contains 15 residues. In germline, CDR1 is SGHRS, CDR2 YFSETQ. Trimming took off 4 bases at V and 4 bases at J, with 17 bases between the two ends. CDR3 sequence reads: CASSDGVNRRTEAFF. CDR3 in DNA: TGCGCCAGCAGCGACGGGGTGAATCGGCGCACTGAAGCTTTCTTT.

V is TRBV25-1 and J is TRBJ2-3; no clear D. Germline V gene data show CDR1 as MGHDK and CDR2 as SYGVNS. CDR3 length: 13 amino acids. With 1 base removed from V and 4 bases from J, the gap between germline ends came to 6 bases. CDR3 sequence (DNA): TGTGCCAGCAGTGAATTTGCAGCAGATACGCAGTATTTT. This encodes CASSEFAADTQYF.

In nucleotides, the CDR3 is TGTGCCAGCAGCTTGCGGGCGAGTAGCGATTACACAGATACGCAGTATTTT. Translated, it gives CASSLRASSDYTDTQYF. This sequence joins TRBV5-4 and TRBJ2-3, with D perhaps matching TRBD2 (5 bases). Germline V gene data show CDR1 as SGHNT and CDR2 as YYREEE (reference sequence). The V gene lost 1 base and the J gene lost 2 bases, with 17 bases spanning the gap. This CDR3 contains 17 residues.

V is TRBV5-8 and J is TRBJ1-1; 9 positions match TRBD1. In germline, CDR1 is SGHTS, CDR2 YDEGEE. CDR3 length: 14 amino acids. V shed 0 bases, J shed 6 bases, and the junction held 3 bases outside the gene matches. The CDR3 sequence is CASSLANRGPEAFF. The CDR3 bases are TGTGCCAGCAGCTTGGCCAACAGGGGGCCTGAAGCTTTCTTT.

This clone was recorded only once. This rearrangement joins TRBV19 to TRBJ2-7; D not resolved. The germline V gene has CDR1 LNHDA and CDR2 SQIVND (reference sequence). The CDR3 length is 14 residues. Trimming took off 5 bases at V and 2 bases at J, with 13 bases between the two ends. The CDR3 sequence is CASSPSRPPYEQYF. In nucleotides, the CDR3 is TGTGCCAGTAGTCCTTCCAGGCCCCCCTACGAGCAGTACTTC.

V usage is TRBV6-5 and J usage is TRBJ2-4; 8 bases map to TRBD1. V lost 6 bases, J lost 6 bases, and 7 bases stayed unmatched. This CDR3 is 14 amino acids long. Germline CDR1 MNHEY, CDR2 SVGAGI. CDR3 bases: TGTGCCAGCAGCGTGGGGACAGGAAGAAACATTCAGTACTTC. It yields the protein CASSVGTGRNIQYF.

This chain uses TRBV6-1 with TRBJ2-7; D is perhaps TRBD2 (5 bases). CDR3 length: 12 residues. Trimming removed 4 bases at V and 7 bases at J, with 11 bases between. Germline V lookup: CDR1 MNHNS, CDR2 SASEGT. CDR3 in amino acids: CASSVGVWEQYF. CDR3 nucleotide sequence: TGTGCCAGCAGTGTCGGGGTTTGGGAGCAGTACTTC.

CDR3 sequence: CASSVGTGGTADTQYF. DNA for the CDR3: TGTGCCAGCAGCGTAGGGACAGGGGGTACCGCAGATACGCAGTATTTT. V usage is TRBV9 and J usage is TRBJ2-3; the match to TRBD1 covers 10 bases. The CDR3 has 16 amino acids. From germline, CDR1 is SGDLS and CDR2 YYNGEE. The J segment lost 4 bases and the V segment lost 0 bases, leaving 5 bases of the junction unmatched. The variable domain in full, completed from reference TRBV9 and TRBJ2-3, reads DSGVTQTPKHLITATGQRVTLRCSPRSGDLSVYWYQQSLDQGLQFLIQYYNGEERAKGNILERFSAQQFPDLHSELNLSSLELGDSALYFCASSVGTGGTADTQYFGPGTRLTVL.

The DNA for the CDR3 is TGTGCCAGCAGCAGCGGGGGGGGATTCCGTAGCAATCAGCCCCAGCATTTT. This sequence encodes CASSSGGGFRSNQPQHF. The V gene is TRBV5-5, the J gene TRBJ1-5; a weak D match, TRBD1 (5 bases). Germline lookup yields CDR1 SGHKS and CDR2 YYEKEE (reference sequence). V lost 4 bases and J lost 0, with 17 bases in between. The CDR3 runs 17 residues.

CDR3: CASSYRTGVRLFRPNTEAFF. CDR3 DNA sequence: TGTGCCAGCAGCTATCGGACAGGGGTGCGGCTTTTTAGGCCGAACACTGAAGCTTTCTTT. The chain joins TRBV13 to TRBJ1-1, with TRBD1 identical over 9 bases. The CDR3 extends over 20 amino acids. Germline loops: CDR1 PRHDT, CDR2 FYEKMQ (reference sequence). J gave up 1 base and V 4 bases, and 19 bases lay outside the gene matches. Full variable domain (rest looked up from reference TRBV13 and TRBJ1-1): AAGVIQSPRHLIKEKRETATLKCYPIPRHDTVYWYQQGPGQDPQFLISFYEKMQSDKGSIPDRFSAQQFSDYHSELNMSSLELGDSALYFCASSYRTGVRLFRPNTEAFFGQGTRLTVV.

The genes are TRBV19 and TRBJ1-2; 8 positions agree with TRBD1. The CDR3 runs to 16 residues. Germline V gene sequence: CDR1 LNHDA, CDR2 SQIVND (reference sequence). The J segment lost 2 bases and the V segment lost 3 bases, leaving 8 bases of the junction unmatched. The CDR3 region is CASSIRGTGENYGYTF. In DNA form, the CDR3 reads TGTGCCAGTAGTATCCGCGGGACAGGTGAAAACTATGGCTACACCTTC.

The J gene is TRBJ2-1, the V gene TRBV7-9; 8 positions agree with TRBD2. The CDR3 is 15 amino acids. The ends lost 7 bases at V and 3 bases at J; junction bases unmatched: 8. From germline, CDR1 is SEHNR and CDR2 FQNEAQ (reference sequence). CDR3 bases: TGTGCCAGCAAGTTAGGCGGGGGGTACTACAATGAGCAGTTCTTC. It encodes CASKLGGGYYNEQFF.

This clone has only one observation. The rearrangement joins TRBV2 to TRBJ1-3; 7 bases map to TRBD1. V shed 6 bases, J shed 0 bases, and the junction held 2 bases outside the gene matches. The germline V gene has CDR1 SNHLY and CDR2 FYNNEI. The CDR3 totals 14 residues. The CDR3 protein is CASRGTVSGNTIYF. Written as DNA, the CDR3 is TGTGCCAGCAGGGGGACAGTCTCTGGAAACACCATATATTTT.

The chain uses TRBV11-2 and TRBJ2-7; tentative D call: TRBD2 (6 bases). The CDR3 has 15 amino acids. V was clipped by 2 bases and J by 2 bases, with 13 bases between them. The V gene's germline CDR1 is SGHAT and CDR2 FQNNGV. Here the CDR3 reads CASSLRLGRAYEQYF. For the CDR3, the DNA is TGTGCCAGCAGCTTACGACTAGGAAGAGCCTACGAGCAGTACTTC.

This clone has a single count. CDR3 in amino acids: CASSGAPRRGYTF. CDR3 coding DNA: TGTGCCAGCTCAGGGGCTCCCAGGCGTGGCTACACCTTC. This sequence joins TRBV18 and TRBJ1-2, with D perhaps matching TRBD1 (5 bases). V lost 5 bases to trimming and J lost 7 bases, with 14 bases between them. The CDR3 loop spans 13 amino acids. Germline-derived CDR1 and CDR2 are KGHSH and LQKENI. Full variable domain (remainder filled in from reference TRBV18 and TRBJ1-2): NAGVMQNPRHLVRRRGQEARLRCSPMKGHSHVYWYRQLPEEGLKFMVYLQKENIIDESGMPKERFSAEFPKEGPSILRIQQVVRGDSAAYFCASSGAPRRGYTFGSGTRLTVV.

V usage is TRBV6-5 and J usage is TRBJ1-2; 10 nucleotides agree with TRBD1. This CDR3 region has 15 residues. CDR1 MNHEY and CDR2 SVGAGI come from the germline V gene. J gave up 3 bases and V 2 bases, and 3 bases lay outside the gene matches. The CDR3 nucleotides read TGTGCCAGCAGTTACGACAGGGGGCTTGACTATGGCTACACCTTC. As protein: CASSYDRGLDYGYTF.

J is TRBJ2-1 and V is TRBV7-6, with 12 bases that match TRBD2. The CDR3 length is 18 residues. V was clipped by 2 bases and J by 8 bases; unmatched bases: 13. The germline gives CDR1 SGHVS, CDR2 FNYEAQ. CDR3 loop: CASSLRPPGLAGSDEQFF. The CDR3 DNA reads as TGTGCCAGCAGCTTACGACCACCGGGACTAGCGGGTTCAGATGAGCAGTTCTTC.

The genes are TRBV27 and TRBJ2-3, with unresolved D. The CDR3 runs to 16 residues. The germline gives CDR1 MNHEY, CDR2 SMNVEV (reference sequence). V was shortened by 5 bases and J by 1 base, with 16 bases between the two germline ends. CDR3 loop: CASSRLISLGTDTQYF. CDR3 coding DNA: TGTGCCAGCAGTCGCCTTATTAGTCTGGGCACAGATACGCAGTATTTT.

The chain couples TRBV7-9 to TRBJ2-1, with D perhaps matching TRBD1 (7 bases). V lost 5 bases and J lost 7, with 15 bases in between. From germline, CDR1 is SEHNR and CDR2 FQNEAQ (reference sequence). This CDR3 region has 14 residues. CDR3 sequence (DNA): TGTGCCAGCAGCGCTTGGACAGGAGGGAATGAGCAGTTCTTC. Translated: CASSAWTGGNEQFF.